Below are 8 T cell receptor beta chains sequenced from a single sample in a study of blood T cells in healthy people across ages. A second about 6 to 12 cycle PCR used barcoded and J-beta primers. Using its own MiXCR run on the 5' RACE reads, TCRdb lists one record per CDR3 protein. The repertoire holds roughly 800,000 distinct CDR3 sequences, roughly 64% seen once, with around 22% in the top ten. The specimen was blood. These receptor sequences come from a man aged 25-45 years in good health.

This clonotype was detected a few times. The V gene is TRBV10-2, the J gene TRBJ2-7; D call uncertain. The CDR3 totals 15 residues. The germline CDR1 and CDR2 sequences are WSHSY and SAAADI. Deletions cut 0 bases from V and 4 bases from J, with 13 bases between. The chain's CDR3 is CASSESESPLYEQYF. The CDR3 DNA follows: TGCGCCAGCAGTGAGTCTGAGAGTCCACTATACGAGCAGTACTTC.

CDR3 nucleotides: TGCGCCAGCAGCTTGGGGGAATTGGGGGAGACCCAGTACTTC. As protein: CASSLGELGETQYF. J is TRBJ2-5 and V is TRBV5-1, with no clear D. This CDR3 spans 14 amino acids. Trimming took 0 bases from V and 5 from J, leaving 11 bases between them. Germline V gene data show CDR1 as SGHRS and CDR2 as YFSETQ.

The gene calls are TRBV9 and TRBJ2-3; D ambiguous. With 4 bases removed from V and 4 bases from J, the gap between germline ends came to 13 bases. CDR3 length: 14 amino acids. CDR1 and CDR2 from the germline V gene are SGDLS and YYNGEE. The CDR3 DNA reads TGTGCCAGCAGCAGACCTAGTGTTGCAGATACGCAGTATTTT. Its protein is CASSRPSVADTQYF.

The genes are TRBV29-1 and TRBJ2-3; 7 bases match TRBD2. This CDR3 is 18 amino acids long. V was clipped by 6 bases and J by 0 bases; unmatched bases: 18. Germline CDR1 and CDR2: SQVTM and ANQGSEA. Here the CDR3 reads CSVLPYGDYKRSTDTQYF. DNA for the CDR3: TGCAGCGTCCTACCATATGGGGACTATAAAAGAAGCACAGATACGCAGTATTTT.

This rearrangement joins TRBV30 to TRBJ2-4; tentatively, D is TRBD2 (5 bases). The J call may be in error: the DNA end matches TRBJ2-7 better. Germline CDR1 reads GTSNPN; CDR2 reads SVGIG (reference sequence). The CDR3 sequence is 14 residues long. The DNA for the CDR3 is TGTGCCTGGAGTGGGGATCTCCGGGACTACGAGCAGTACTTC. Protein: CAWSGDLRDYEQYF.

In its sample, this clonotype was seen a few times. Here the CDR3 DNA reads TGTGCCAGCAGTGGGCTAGCGGGAGATAATGAGCAGTTCTTC. This codes for CASSGLAGDNEQFF. The rearrangement uses TRBV27 and TRBJ2-1, with 10 bases fitting TRBD2. This CDR3 has 14 residues. V dropped 5 bases and J dropped 7; count of bases not matched to a gene: 5. Looked up from germline, CDR1 is MNHEY and CDR2 is SMNVEV (reference sequence).

This clonotype was found a few times. The gene calls are TRBV28 and TRBJ1-4; unclear D gene. V lost 3 bases, J lost 8 bases, and 10 bases lay in between. The CDR3 is 13 residues long. Germline V gene data show CDR1 as MDHEN and CDR2 as SYDVKM. CDR3 in DNA: TGTGCCAGCAGTTTCCCGGGCGGGGAAAAACTGTTTTTT. Its translation: CASSFPGGEKLFF.

V is TRBV28 and J is TRBJ1-2, with TRBD1 identical over 7 bases. This CDR3 has 15 residues. Trimming removed 6 bases from V and 4 bases from J; junction bases left unmatched: 11. CDR1 is MDHEN and CDR2 is SYDVKM in the germline V gene. The CDR3 protein is CASRHPTGFSYGYTF. As DNA, the CDR3 is TGTGCCAGCAGACACCCGACAGGGTTTTCCTATGGCTACACCTTC.